This TCR beta chain was obtained from a study of identical twins (TCRdb year 2016). With regard to the full study: To test whether fetal clonotypes persist, this study deep-sequenced TCR alpha and beta repertoires from monozygotic twins, from unrelated adults of various ages, and from cord blood. To rule out contamination, replicate twin experiments were performed at different times with different library preparation protocols.

Library preparation used 5' RACE. Sequenced using an Illumina HiSeq 2000. Template switching added a universal primer binding site, and the final cDNA carried a unique molecular identifier that allowed TCR cDNA molecules to be counted accurately. Specific primers in the conserved constant-segment region were used to synthesize first-strand cDNA for the TCR alpha and beta chains. To control for contamination, every cDNA library was double barcoded, receiving both a SMART-Mk sample barcode and Illumina barcodes. TruSeq adapter sequences, together with Illumina sample barcodes, were added in two successive PCR steps. Sequencing of the TCR alpha and beta cDNA libraries was done on the Illumina HiSeq platform using custom primers. On the study's bioinformatics: MiGEC processed the raw reads to extract unique molecular identifiers, while MiXCR was used to determine the CDR3 positions. For each individual, recombination models were inferred using an EM algorithm with the repgenHMM and IGoR tools. The tcR package in R was used for shared clonotype analysis, with sharing normalized by the product of cloneset sizes. Out-of-frame nonproductive sequences were analyzed to study raw recombination free of thymic and clonal selection effects. The raw public reads went through TCRdb reprocessing: fastp at Q25, MiXCR clone calling, in-frame beta chains kept. A single entry per CDR3 protein holds the most common genes and DNA from its merged rows. The V and J calls, along with clone size, are taken from TCRdb and not from the paper's own processing. The sample profile shows hundreds of thousands of distinct CDR3 sequences; over 5% of them were found once. Around 1.7% of the sample is in the top ten clones.

The CDR3 holds 15 amino acids from the cysteine to the phenylalanine. The read is trimmed to its CDR3 DNA, 45 bases read in frame from base 1. CDR1 and CDR2, looked up from the germline V gene (reference sequence), are SGHAT and FQDESV. Trimming removed 8 bases from V and 1 base from J; the gene matches leave 8 bases unexplained. The paper's findings and limits, for the study overall: The excess sharing between twins in beta out-of-frame sequences was weaker because fewer shared sequences reduced the signal-to-noise ratio. Zero-insertion analyses could be partly confounded by invariant T cells such as MAIT and iNKT, although diverse VJ usage argued against such confounding for most clonotypes. Fewer insertions were carried by abundant cord blood beta clonotypes, a similar but weaker trend appeared in young adult naive repertoires, and no such trend appeared in memory repertoires. Conclusions relied on cross-sectional statistical analysis, since the same donors could not be followed over many years. Compared with coincidental sharing between unrelated individuals, out-of-frame TCR alpha sequences shared between twins showed an excess of sequences with low generation probability. In monozygotic twins, out-of-frame TCR alpha sharing was systematically underestimated by recombination models, although the models agreed with sharing between unrelated individuals.

The table lists this clonotype with many counts. There is no known antigen for this receptor. No base qualities exist here, and no much larger clone lies one base off it. All donors were healthy Caucasians. Three unrelated non-twin adults were also sequenced: a male aged 18 to 30, a male aged 50 to 59 and a female aged 50 to 59. Miltenyi CD45RO+ enrichment and human naive T-cell isolation kits were used to isolate memory (CD45RO+) and naive T cells from PBMC. Recombination joined TRBV11-1 with TRBJ2-7, and 10 junctional nucleotides match TRBD2. This TCR derives from a man aged 18 to 29 in good health. The sample taken for sequencing was naive T cells sorted from blood. The intended sense of this specimen's cell subset or site label: cells isolated with a human naive T-cell isolation kit. The nucleotide sequence reads TGTGCCAGCGGACTAGCGGCTTATGGTTCCTACGAGCAGTACTTC. Translation gives CASGLAAYGSYEQYF.